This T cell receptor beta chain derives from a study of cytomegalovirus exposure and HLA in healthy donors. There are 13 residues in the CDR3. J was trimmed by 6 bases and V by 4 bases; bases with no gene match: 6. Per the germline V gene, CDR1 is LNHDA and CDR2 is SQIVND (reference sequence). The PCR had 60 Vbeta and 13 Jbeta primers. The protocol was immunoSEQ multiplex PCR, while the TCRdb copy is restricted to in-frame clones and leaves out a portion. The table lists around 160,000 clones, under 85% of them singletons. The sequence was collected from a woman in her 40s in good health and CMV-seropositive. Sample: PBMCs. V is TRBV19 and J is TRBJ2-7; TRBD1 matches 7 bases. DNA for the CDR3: TGTGCCAGTAGTACGTGGACAGGTCGCGAGCAGTACTTC. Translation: CASSTWTGREQYF.